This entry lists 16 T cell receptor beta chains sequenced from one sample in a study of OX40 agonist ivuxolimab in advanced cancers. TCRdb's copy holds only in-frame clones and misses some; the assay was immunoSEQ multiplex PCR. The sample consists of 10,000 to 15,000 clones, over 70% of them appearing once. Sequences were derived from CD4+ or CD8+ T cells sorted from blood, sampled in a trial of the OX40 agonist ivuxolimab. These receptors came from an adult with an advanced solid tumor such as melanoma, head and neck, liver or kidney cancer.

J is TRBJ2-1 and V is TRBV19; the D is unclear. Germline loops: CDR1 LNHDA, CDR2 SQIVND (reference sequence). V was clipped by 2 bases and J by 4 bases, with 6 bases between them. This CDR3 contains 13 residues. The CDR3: CASSISDYNEQFF. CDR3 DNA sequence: TGTGCCAGTAGTATATCGGATTACAATGAGCAGTTCTTC.

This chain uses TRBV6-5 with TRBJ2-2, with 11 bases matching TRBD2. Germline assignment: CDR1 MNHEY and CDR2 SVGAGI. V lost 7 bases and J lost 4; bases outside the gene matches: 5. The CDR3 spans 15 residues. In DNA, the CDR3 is TGTGCCAGCACTATACTAGCGGGAGCCACCGGGGAGCTGTTTTTT. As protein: CASTILAGATGELFF.

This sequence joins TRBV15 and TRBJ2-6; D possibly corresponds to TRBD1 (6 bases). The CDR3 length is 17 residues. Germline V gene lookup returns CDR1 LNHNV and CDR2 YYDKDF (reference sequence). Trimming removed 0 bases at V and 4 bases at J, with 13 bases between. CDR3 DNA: TGTGCCACCAGCAGAGACCTGGGGGCGTACGGGGCCAACGTCCTGACTTTC. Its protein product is CATSRDLGAYGANVLTF.

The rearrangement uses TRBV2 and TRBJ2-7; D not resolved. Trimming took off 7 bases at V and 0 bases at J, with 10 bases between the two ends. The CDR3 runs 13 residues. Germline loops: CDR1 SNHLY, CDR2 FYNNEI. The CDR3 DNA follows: TGTGCCAGCAAGCCGCCCGTCTCCTACGAGCAGTACTTC. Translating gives CASKPPVSYEQYF.

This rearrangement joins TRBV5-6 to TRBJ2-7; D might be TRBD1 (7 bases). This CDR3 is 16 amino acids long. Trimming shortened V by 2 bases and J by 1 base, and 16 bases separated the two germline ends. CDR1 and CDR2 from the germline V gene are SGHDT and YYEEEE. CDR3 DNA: TGTGCCAGCAGCTTCCGCGCAGGGGGGAAATCCTACGAGCAGTACTTC. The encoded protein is CASSFRAGGKSYEQYF.

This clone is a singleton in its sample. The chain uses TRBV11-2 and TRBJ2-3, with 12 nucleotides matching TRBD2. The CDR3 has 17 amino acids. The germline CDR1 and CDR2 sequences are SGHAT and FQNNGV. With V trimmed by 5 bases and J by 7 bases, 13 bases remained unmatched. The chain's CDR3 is CASSHLPLAGGPNTQYF. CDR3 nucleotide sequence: TGTGCCAGCAGCCATTTACCGCTAGCGGGAGGGCCAAATACGCAGTATTTT.

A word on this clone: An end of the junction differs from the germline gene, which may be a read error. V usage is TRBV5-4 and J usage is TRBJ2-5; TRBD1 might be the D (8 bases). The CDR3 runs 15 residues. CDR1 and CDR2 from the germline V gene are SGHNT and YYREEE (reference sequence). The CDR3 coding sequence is TGTGCCAGCAACTTCAGGGGGCTAGCGGAAGAGGCCCAGTACTTC. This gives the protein CASNFRGLAEEAQYF.

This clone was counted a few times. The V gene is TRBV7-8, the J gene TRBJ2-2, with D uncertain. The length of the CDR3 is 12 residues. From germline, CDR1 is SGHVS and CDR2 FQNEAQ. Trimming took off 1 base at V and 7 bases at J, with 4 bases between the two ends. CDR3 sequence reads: CASSLVGGELFF. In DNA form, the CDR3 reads TGTGCCAGCAGCTTAGTTGGCGGGGAGCTGTTTTTT.

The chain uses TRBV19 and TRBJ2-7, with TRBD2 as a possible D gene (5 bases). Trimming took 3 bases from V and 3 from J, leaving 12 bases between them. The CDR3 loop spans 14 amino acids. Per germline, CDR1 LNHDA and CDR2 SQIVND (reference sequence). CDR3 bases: TGTGCCAGTAGTATTCCCGGGATATACTACGAGCAGTACTTC. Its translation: CASSIPGIYYEQYF.

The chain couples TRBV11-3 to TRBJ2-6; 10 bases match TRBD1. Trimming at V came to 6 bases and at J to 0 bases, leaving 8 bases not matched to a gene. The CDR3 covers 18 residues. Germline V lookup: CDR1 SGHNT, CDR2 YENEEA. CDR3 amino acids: CASSRSTGGHSGANVLTF. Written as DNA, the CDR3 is TGTGCCAGCAGTCGCTCGACAGGGGGCCACTCTGGGGCCAACGTCCTGACTTTC.

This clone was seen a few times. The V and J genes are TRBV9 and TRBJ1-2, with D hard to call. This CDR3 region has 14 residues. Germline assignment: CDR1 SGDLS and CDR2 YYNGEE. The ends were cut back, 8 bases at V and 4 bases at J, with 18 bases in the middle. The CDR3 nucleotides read TGTGCCAGTGGGGAGGGTTCCAGGATCTATGGCTACACCTTC. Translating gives CASGEGSRIYGYTF.

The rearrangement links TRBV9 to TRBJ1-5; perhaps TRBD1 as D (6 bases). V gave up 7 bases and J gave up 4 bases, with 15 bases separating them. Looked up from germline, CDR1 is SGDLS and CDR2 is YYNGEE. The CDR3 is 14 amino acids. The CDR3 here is CASGLGQPNQPQHF. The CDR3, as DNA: TGTGCCAGCGGACTTGGACAGCCTAATCAGCCCCAGCATTTT.

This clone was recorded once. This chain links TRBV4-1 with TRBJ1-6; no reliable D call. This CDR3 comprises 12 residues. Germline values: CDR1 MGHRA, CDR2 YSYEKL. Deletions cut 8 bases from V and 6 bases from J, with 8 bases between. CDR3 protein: CASGKANSPLHF. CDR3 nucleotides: TGCGCCAGCGGTAAGGCTAATTCACCCCTCCACTTT.

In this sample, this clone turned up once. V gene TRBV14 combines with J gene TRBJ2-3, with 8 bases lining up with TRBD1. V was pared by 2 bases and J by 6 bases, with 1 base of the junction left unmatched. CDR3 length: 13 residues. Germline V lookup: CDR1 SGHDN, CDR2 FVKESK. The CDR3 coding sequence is TGTGCCAGCAGCCAATGGACAGGGGATACGCAGTATTTT. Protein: CASSQWTGDTQYF.

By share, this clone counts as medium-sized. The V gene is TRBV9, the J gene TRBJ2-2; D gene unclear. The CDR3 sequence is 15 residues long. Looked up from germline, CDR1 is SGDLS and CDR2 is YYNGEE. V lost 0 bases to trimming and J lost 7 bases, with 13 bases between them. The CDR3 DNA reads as TGTGCCAGCAGCGTAGCTACTGTGGTAGGCGGGGAGCTGTTTTTT. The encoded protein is CASSVATVVGGELFF.

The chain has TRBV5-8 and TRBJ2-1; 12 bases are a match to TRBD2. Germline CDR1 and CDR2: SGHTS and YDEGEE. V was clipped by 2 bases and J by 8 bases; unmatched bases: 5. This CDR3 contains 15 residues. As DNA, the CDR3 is TGTGCCAGCAGCTTCGGGACTAGCGGGCTCGATGAGCAGTTCTTC. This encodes CASSFGTSGLDEQFF.